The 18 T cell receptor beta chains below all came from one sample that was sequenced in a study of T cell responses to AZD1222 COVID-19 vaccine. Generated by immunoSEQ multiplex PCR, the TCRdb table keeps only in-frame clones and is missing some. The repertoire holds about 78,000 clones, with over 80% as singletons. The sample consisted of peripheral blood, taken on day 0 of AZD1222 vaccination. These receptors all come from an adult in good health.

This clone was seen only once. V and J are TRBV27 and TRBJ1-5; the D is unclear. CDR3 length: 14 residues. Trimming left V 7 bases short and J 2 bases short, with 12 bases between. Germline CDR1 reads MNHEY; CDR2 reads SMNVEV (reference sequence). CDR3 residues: CASNRLAGNQPQHF. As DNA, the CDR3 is TGTGCCAGCAACCGTTTAGCGGGCAATCAGCCCCAGCATTTT.

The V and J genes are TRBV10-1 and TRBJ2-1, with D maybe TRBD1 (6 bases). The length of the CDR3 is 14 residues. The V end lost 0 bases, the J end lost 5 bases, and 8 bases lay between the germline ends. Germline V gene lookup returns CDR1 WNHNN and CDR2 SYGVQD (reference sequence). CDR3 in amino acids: CASSESGANNEQFF. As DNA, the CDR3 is TGCGCCAGCAGTGAGTCGGGGGCGAACAATGAGCAGTTCTTC.

CDR3 region: CSASGTSGDSYNEQFF. For the CDR3, the DNA is TGCAGTGCTAGTGGGACTAGCGGCGACTCCTACAATGAGCAGTTCTTC. The rearrangement uses TRBV20-1 and TRBJ2-1; 11 nucleotides line up with TRBD2. The CDR3 runs 16 residues. Germline lookup yields CDR1 DFQATT and CDR2 SNEGSKA (reference sequence). The ends lost 3 bases at V and 0 bases at J; junction bases unmatched: 4.

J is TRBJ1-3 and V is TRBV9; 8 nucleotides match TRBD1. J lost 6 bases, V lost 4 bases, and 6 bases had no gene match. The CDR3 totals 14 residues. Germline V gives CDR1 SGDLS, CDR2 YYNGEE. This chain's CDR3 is CASSPTTGENTIYF. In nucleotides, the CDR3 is TGTGCCAGCAGCCCTACGACAGGGGAAAACACCATATATTTT.

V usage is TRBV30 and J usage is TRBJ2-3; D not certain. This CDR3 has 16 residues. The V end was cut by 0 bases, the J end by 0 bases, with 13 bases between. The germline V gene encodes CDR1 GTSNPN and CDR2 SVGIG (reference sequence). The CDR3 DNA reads TGTGCCTGGAGTGTACCGGTAGGTCCAAGCACAGATACGCAGTATTTT. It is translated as CAWSVPVGPSTDTQYF.

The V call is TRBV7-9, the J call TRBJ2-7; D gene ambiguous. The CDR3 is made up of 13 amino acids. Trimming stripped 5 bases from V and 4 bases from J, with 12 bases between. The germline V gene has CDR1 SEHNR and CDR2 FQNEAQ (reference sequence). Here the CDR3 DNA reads TGTGCCAGCAGCCCCCTAGAAGCGTACGAGCAGTACTTC. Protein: CASSPLEAYEQYF.

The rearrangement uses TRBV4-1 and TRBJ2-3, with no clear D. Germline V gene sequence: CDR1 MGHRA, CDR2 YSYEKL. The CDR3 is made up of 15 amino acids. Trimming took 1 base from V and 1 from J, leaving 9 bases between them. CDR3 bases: TGCGCCAGCAGCCAAGCCCAGACTGGCACAGATACGCAGTATTTT. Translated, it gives CASSQAQTGTDTQYF.

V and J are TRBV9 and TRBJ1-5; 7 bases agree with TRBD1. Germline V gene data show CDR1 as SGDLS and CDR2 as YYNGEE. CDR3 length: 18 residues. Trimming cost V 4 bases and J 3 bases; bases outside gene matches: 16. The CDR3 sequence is CASSPDRTGLLYNQPQHF. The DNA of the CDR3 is TGTGCCAGCAGCCCAGATCGGACAGGCCTCCTCTACAATCAGCCCCAGCATTTT.

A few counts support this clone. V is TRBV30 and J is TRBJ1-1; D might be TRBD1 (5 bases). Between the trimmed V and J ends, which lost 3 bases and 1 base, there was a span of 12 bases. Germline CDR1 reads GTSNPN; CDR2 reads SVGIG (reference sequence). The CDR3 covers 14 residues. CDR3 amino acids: CAWRVGHGNTEAFF. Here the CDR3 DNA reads TGTGCCTGGAGAGTGGGGCATGGGAACACTGAAGCTTTCTTT.

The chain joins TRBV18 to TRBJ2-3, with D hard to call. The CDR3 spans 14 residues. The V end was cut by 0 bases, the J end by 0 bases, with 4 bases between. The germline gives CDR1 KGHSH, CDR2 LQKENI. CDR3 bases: TGTGCCAGCTCACCACCGGTTAGCACAGATACGCAGTATTTT. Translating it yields CASSPPVSTDTQYF.

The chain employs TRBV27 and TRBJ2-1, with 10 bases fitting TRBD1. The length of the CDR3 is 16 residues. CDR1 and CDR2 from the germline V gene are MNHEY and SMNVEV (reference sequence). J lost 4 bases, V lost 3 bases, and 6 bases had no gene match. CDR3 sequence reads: CASSLLGTGVYNEQFF. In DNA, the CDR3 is TGTGCCAGCAGTTTGCTCGGGACAGGGGTGTACAATGAGCAGTTCTTC.

The CDR3 DNA reads TGTGCCAGCGAGGGGGGTACCCTGGCCTCCTACGAGCAGTACTTC. Its protein product is CASEGGTLASYEQYF. The chain is built from TRBV18 and TRBJ2-7; perhaps D is TRBD1 or TRBD2 (6 bases each). Per germline, CDR1 KGHSH and CDR2 LQKENI. This CDR3 has 15 residues. The V gene lost 8 bases and the J gene lost 0 bases, with 17 bases spanning the gap.

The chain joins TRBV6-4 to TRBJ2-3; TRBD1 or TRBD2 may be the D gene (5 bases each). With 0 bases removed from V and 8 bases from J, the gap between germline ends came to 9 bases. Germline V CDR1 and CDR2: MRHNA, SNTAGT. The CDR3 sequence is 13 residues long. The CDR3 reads CASSDSRGGTQYF. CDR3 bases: TGTGCCAGCAGTGACTCGAGGGGTGGTACGCAGTATTTT.

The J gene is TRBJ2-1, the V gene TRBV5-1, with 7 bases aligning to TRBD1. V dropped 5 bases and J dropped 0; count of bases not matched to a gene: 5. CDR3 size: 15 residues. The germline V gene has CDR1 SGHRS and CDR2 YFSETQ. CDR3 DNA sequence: TGCGCCAGCAGAACAGGGGCCCCCTCCTACAATGAGCAGTTCTTC. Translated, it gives CASRTGAPSYNEQFF.

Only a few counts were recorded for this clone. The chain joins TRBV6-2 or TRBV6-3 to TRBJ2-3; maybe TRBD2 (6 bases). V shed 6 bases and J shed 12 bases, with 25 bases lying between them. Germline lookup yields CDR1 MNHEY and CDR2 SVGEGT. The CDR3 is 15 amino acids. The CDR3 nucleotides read TGTGCCAGCAGCCCAACCTCACAGACCAGGACTAAACAGTATTTT. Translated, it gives CASSPTSQTRTKQYF.

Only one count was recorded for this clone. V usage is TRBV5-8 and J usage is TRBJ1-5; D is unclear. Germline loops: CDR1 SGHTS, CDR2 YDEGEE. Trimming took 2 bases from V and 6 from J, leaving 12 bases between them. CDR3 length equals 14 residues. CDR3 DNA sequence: TGTGCCAGCAGCTTCCAAAGGTCGGCTCAGCCCCAGCATTTT. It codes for CASSFQRSAQPQHF.

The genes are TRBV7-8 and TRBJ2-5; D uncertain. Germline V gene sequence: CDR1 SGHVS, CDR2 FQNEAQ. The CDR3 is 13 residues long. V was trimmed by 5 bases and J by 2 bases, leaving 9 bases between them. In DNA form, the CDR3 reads TGTGCCAGCAGCCGTAGATCGCAAGAGACCCAGTACTTC. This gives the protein CASSRRSQETQYF.

In DNA form, the CDR3 reads TGTGCCAGTAGGGAGGGGGCGGCCCGTAGCAATCAGCCCCAGCATTTT. It yields the protein CASREGAARSNQPQHF. The V gene is TRBV19, the J gene TRBJ1-5; 7 bases line up with TRBD1. This CDR3 is 16 amino acids long. The V gene end was trimmed by 6 bases and the J gene end by 0 bases; junction bases not matched to a gene: 8. Germline V gene data show CDR1 as LNHDA and CDR2 as SQIVND (reference sequence).